A single sample gave rise to the 20 T cell receptor beta chains below, sequenced in a study of cytotoxic CD8 clonotypes in ibrutinib-treated CLL (dated by TCRdb to the early 2020s). The library was made by the immunoSEQ multiplex PCR assay. TCRdb's version of the immuneACCESS table is confined to in-frame rearrangements and falls short of the full clone set. An unresolved V gene accounts for under half of the shortfall where checked; the remainder is of unknown origin. The sample has approximately 190,000 clones on record, about three quarters of them singletons. The top ten constitute roughly 5.9% of the sample. The sample's time point label, decoded: about 11 months on ibrutinib. Sequences were derived from PBMCs, sampled after 12 months of ibrutinib treatment. These TCRs come from a human donor with chronic lymphocytic leukemia.

The chain employs TRBV2 and TRBJ2-2; 7 bases map to TRBD1. The germline V gene has CDR1 SNHLY and CDR2 FYNNEI. The V gene end was trimmed by 6 bases and the J gene end by 1 base; junction bases not matched to a gene: 5. There are 15 residues in the CDR3. CDR3 amino acids: CASSLRDRNTGELFF. In nucleotides, the CDR3 is TGTGCCAGCAGCCTCCGGGACAGGAACACCGGGGAGCTGTTTTTT.

The rearrangement links TRBV6-5 to TRBJ1-2; 10 nucleotides match TRBD1. The CDR3 runs 14 residues. The junction had 8 bases not matched to a gene; V was cut back by 6 bases and J by 7 bases. The germline CDR1 and CDR2 sequences are MNHEY and SVGAGI. The CDR3 is CASSLDRGHGGYTF. The CDR3 DNA follows: TGTGCCAGCAGCCTAGACAGGGGGCATGGTGGCTACACCTTC.

Note on this clone: Other DNA sequences in the sample encode the same CDR3. The V and J genes are TRBV9 and TRBJ2-7; D gene ambiguous. V shed 0 bases and J shed 0 bases, with 13 bases lying between them. The CDR3 sequence is 16 residues long. The germline V gene encodes CDR1 SGDLS and CDR2 YYNGEE. Here the CDR3 reads CASSVGGSGSSYEQYF. The DNA for the CDR3 is TGTGCCAGCAGCGTAGGGGGTTCCGGAAGCTCCTACGAGCAGTACTTC.

The CDR3 loop is CASSLGLNQPQHF. The CDR3 nucleotides are TGTGCCAGCAGCTTGGGCCTCAATCAGCCCCAGCATTTT. The V gene is TRBV5-4, the J gene TRBJ1-5; D is ambiguous. The V gene lost 0 bases and the J gene lost 3 bases, with 4 bases spanning the gap. The CDR3 length is 13 residues. Looked up from germline, CDR1 is SGHNT and CDR2 is YYREEE (reference sequence).

This clone was observed a handful of times. The V call is TRBV30, the J call TRBJ1-4; D remains unclear. In germline, CDR1 is GTSNPN, CDR2 SVGIG (reference sequence). This CDR3 is 13 amino acids long. Trimming shortened V by 3 bases and J by 3 bases, and 8 bases separated the two germline ends. Written as DNA, the CDR3 is TGTGCCTGGAGCGCCAACTCTAATGAAAAACTGTTTTTT. It translates to CAWSANSNEKLFF.

The chain employs TRBV27 and TRBJ2-7; 11 bases align to TRBD2. This CDR3 comprises 15 residues. With 3 bases clipped from V and 2 bases from J, the junction kept 3 bases outside the gene matches. Per germline, CDR1 MNHEY and CDR2 SMNVEV (reference sequence). The CDR3 coding sequence is TGTGCCAGCAGTTTCAGTAGCGGGAGGGCCTACGAGCAGTACTTC. Its protein product is CASSFSSGRAYEQYF.

CDR3 DNA: TGTGCCTGGAGTGGTCAGGGTATGGCGAACACTGAAGCTTTCTTT. Translating it yields CAWSGQGMANTEAFF. J is TRBJ1-1 and V is TRBV30; weak D call: TRBD1 (5 bases). Trimming cost V 1 base and J 1 base, with 13 bases left between them. The CDR3 has 15 amino acids. Per the germline V gene, CDR1 is GTSNPN and CDR2 is SVGIG (reference sequence).

This chain joins TRBV30 and TRBJ1-4; D is ambiguous. This CDR3 has 11 amino acids. The V end lost 0 bases, the J end lost 8 bases, and 4 bases lay between the germline ends. The germline V gene has CDR1 GTSNPN and CDR2 SVGIG (reference sequence). The CDR3 is CAWSVREKLFF. The CDR3 coding sequence is TGTGCCTGGAGTGTGAGGGAAAAACTGTTTTTT.

The chain has TRBV10-1 and TRBJ2-2; TRBD1 agrees at 11 bases. The junction had 9 bases not matched to a gene; V was cut back by 6 bases and J by 3 bases. Germline V lookup: CDR1 WNHNN, CDR2 SYGVQD (reference sequence). This CDR3 has 17 amino acids. The CDR3 loop reads CASRRDRGNRDTGELFF. The CDR3, as DNA: TGCGCCAGCAGGAGGGACAGGGGGAACAGGGACACCGGGGAGCTGTTTTTT.

This chain connects TRBV19 to TRBJ1-2; 8 bases are a match to TRBD1. CDR3 size: 17 residues. V was clipped by 4 bases and J by 0 bases; unmatched bases: 10. Germline loops: CDR1 LNHDA, CDR2 SQIVND (reference sequence). CDR3 amino acids: CASSTVGTGLSNYGYTF. CDR3 sequence (DNA): TGTGCCAGTAGTACGGTGGGGACAGGTCTTTCTAACTATGGCTACACCTTC.

This chain connects TRBV2 to TRBJ2-5; TRBD2 matches at 7 bases. The germline V gene encodes CDR1 SNHLY and CDR2 FYNNEI. V gave up 6 bases and J gave up 5 bases; unmatched junction bases: 3. The CDR3 totals 12 residues. The CDR3 protein is CASRLGGETQYF. The CDR3 DNA is TGTGCCAGCAGACTCGGGGGGGAGACCCAGTACTTC.

This clone was counted many times. This chain uses TRBV6-6 with TRBJ1-1; a weak D match, TRBD1 (6 bases). Germline V lookup: CDR1 MNHNY, CDR2 SVGAGI (reference sequence). V lost 2 bases to trimming and J lost 4 bases, with 11 bases between them. CDR3 length: 14 amino acids. The CDR3 here is CASSYGGLSTEAFF. DNA of the CDR3: TGTGCCAGCAGTTACGGGGGGCTGAGCACTGAAGCTTTCTTT.

This chain links TRBV6-5 with TRBJ2-5; TRBD2 matches 12 bases. The J segment lost 2 bases and the V segment lost 0 bases, leaving 1 base of the junction unmatched. The CDR3 covers 16 residues. Germline V gene lookup returns CDR1 MNHEY and CDR2 SVGAGI. The CDR3 coding sequence is TGTGCCAGCAGTTACTCACTAGCGGGAGGTCAAGAGACCCAGTACTTC. This sequence encodes CASSYSLAGGQETQYF.

The chain has TRBV5-4 and TRBJ1-1; 9 bases are a match to TRBD1. V lost 3 bases to trimming and J lost 5 bases; unmatched junction nucleotides: 8. Germline V lookup: CDR1 SGHNT, CDR2 YYREEE (reference sequence). CDR3 length: 15 residues. The DNA for the CDR3 is TGTGCCAGCAGCTCAAGACAGGGGGTCAATACTGAAGCTTTCTTT. It codes for CASSSRQGVNTEAFF.

The genes are TRBV9 and TRBJ2-2; TRBD2 matches 10 bases. CDR3 size: 17 residues. V dropped 0 bases and J dropped 5; count of bases not matched to a gene: 7. The V gene's germline CDR1 is SGDLS and CDR2 YYNGEE. CDR3 loop: CASSVVSLAGVTGELFF. CDR3 sequence (DNA): TGTGCCAGCAGCGTAGTCAGTCTAGCGGGAGTGACCGGGGAGCTGTTTTTT.

Points on this clone: An end of the junction does not agree with germline; a read error may underlie this. This chain joins TRBV6-1 and TRBJ1-1; D possibly corresponds to TRBD1 (6 bases). The CDR3 extends over 14 amino acids. Germline CDR1 reads MNHNS; CDR2 reads SASEGT. CDR3 coding DNA: TGTGCCAGCAGAGAAGGGACACCGAACACTGAAGCTTTCTTT. Translated: CASREGTPNTEAFF.

V is TRBV9 and J is TRBJ1-5; D unclear. Per germline, CDR1 SGDLS and CDR2 YYNGEE. With 0 bases removed from V and 3 bases from J, the gap between germline ends came to 7 bases. CDR3 size: 14 residues. The CDR3: CASSVGRFNQPQHF. The CDR3 DNA reads TGTGCCAGCAGCGTAGGACGGTTCAATCAGCCCCAGCATTTT.

The chain joins TRBV30 to TRBJ1-2, with D tentatively TRBD1 (6 bases). The CDR3 extends over 14 amino acids. CDR1 and CDR2 (germline): GTSNPN, SVGIG (reference sequence). V lost 3 bases to trimming and J lost 4 bases, with 15 bases between them. The CDR3 DNA reads TGTGCCTGGAGGGCGCGGGGGCGTAGCTATGGCTACACCTTC. It translates to CAWRARGRSYGYTF.

This clone was detected once. V usage is TRBV10-1 and J usage is TRBJ1-6, with 8 bases that match TRBD1. Trimming took 7 bases from V and 5 from J; bases not matched to a gene: 10. This CDR3 comprises 16 residues. Germline CDR1 is WNHNN and CDR2 is SYGVQD (reference sequence). In nucleotides, the CDR3 is TGCGCCAGCACCCTAGGACAGGGACGAGATAATTCACCCCTCCACTTT. Amino acids: CASTLGQGRDNSPLHF.

This chain joins TRBV5-1 and TRBJ2-3, with D unresolved. The CDR3 is made up of 16 amino acids. CDR1 SGHRS and CDR2 YFSETQ come from the germline V gene. The germline V and J ends were trimmed by 3 bases and 1 base, with 15 bases remaining between them. The CDR3 reads CASSSPVRRGTDTQYF. In DNA form, the CDR3 reads TGCGCCAGCAGCTCCCCGGTCAGGCGAGGCACAGATACGCAGTATTTT.